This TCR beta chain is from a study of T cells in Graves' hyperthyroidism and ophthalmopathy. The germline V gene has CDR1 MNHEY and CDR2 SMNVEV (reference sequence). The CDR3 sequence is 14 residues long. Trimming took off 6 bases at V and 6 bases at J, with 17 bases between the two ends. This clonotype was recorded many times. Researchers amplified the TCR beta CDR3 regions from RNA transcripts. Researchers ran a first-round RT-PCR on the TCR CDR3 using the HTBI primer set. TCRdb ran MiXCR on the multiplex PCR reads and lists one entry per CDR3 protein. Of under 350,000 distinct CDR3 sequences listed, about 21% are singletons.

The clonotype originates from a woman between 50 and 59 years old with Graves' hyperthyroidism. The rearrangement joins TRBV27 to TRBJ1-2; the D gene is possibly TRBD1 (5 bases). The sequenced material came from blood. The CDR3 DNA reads TGTGCCAGCAGCCATACAGGTCCCGGAAATGGCTACACCTTC. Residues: CASSHTGPGNGYTF.